The entry below gives a single T cell receptor beta chain sequence along with its context. Together with a sample-barcoded 5' primer, a J-beta primer mix was included in a second PCR lasting about 6 to 11 cycles. TCRdb used MiXCR to reprocess the 5' RACE reads, holding one entry per CDR3 protein. The repertoire holds 700,000 or so distinct CDR3 sequences, with 22% as singletons. The source of the sample is a study of blood T cells in healthy people across ages. The CDR3 consists of 14 residues. CDR1 MNHNS and CDR2 SASEGT come from the germline V gene. V lost 2 bases and J lost 7, with 12 bases in between.

The sequence derives from a man in his 70s in good health. The source material was blood. This chain connects TRBV6-1 to TRBJ1-5; no definite D call. As DNA, the CDR3 is TGTGCCAGCAGTGAACTGGCAGGAAGACAGCCCCAGCATTTT. Translating it yields CASSELAGRQPQHF.